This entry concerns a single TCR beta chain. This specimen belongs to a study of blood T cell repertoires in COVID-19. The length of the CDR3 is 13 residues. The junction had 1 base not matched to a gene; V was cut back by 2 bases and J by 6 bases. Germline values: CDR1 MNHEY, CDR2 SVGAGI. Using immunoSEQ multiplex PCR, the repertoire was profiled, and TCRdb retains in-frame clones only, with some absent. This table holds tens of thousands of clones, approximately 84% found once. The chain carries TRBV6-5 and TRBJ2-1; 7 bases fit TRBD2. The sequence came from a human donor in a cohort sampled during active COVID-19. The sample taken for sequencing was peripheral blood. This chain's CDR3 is CASSYGGVNEQFF. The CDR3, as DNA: TGTGCCAGCAGTTACGGGGGGGTCAATGAGCAGTTCTTC.